The 28 T cell receptor beta chains reported below all come from one sample, sequenced in a study of blood T cell repertoires in COVID-19. Sequencing was performed with immunoSEQ multiplex PCR; in TCRdb, only in-frame clones are kept and a portion is missing. Of 240,000 or so clones in the sample, over 65% were seen once. The source material was peripheral blood. These receptors all come from a woman aged 80 or older with acute or convalescent COVID-19.

A remark on this clone: The junction and the germline gene differ at one end; a read error may be behind it. The rearrangement links TRBV28 to TRBJ1-4; 7 bases fit TRBD1. The V gene's germline CDR1 is MDHEN and CDR2 SYDVKM. The CDR3 sequence is 14 residues long. The CDR3 loop reads CASSFSGTAKMKTF. The CDR3 DNA is TGTGCCAGCAGTTTCTCCGGGACAGCTAAAATGAAAACATTT.

This clone was seen a handful of times. The chain joins TRBV5-1 to TRBJ2-2; tentative D call: TRBD1 (5 bases). V lost 3 bases and J 8 bases, leaving 11 bases between the germline ends. Germline V gives CDR1 SGHRS, CDR2 YFSETQ. The CDR3 is 13 amino acids. The CDR3 sequence: CASSSRATGELFF. CDR3 DNA: TGCGCCAGCAGCTCCAGGGCGACTGGGGAGCTGTTTTTT.

The sample holds a few counts of this clone. V is TRBV6-1 and J is TRBJ2-1, with 12 bases aligning to TRBD2. The CDR3 totals 18 residues. Germline V CDR1 and CDR2: MNHNS, SASEGT. The J segment lost 2 bases and the V segment lost 3 bases, leaving 8 bases of the junction unmatched. CDR3 in amino acids: CASSDRLAGGPAYNEQFF. CDR3 sequence (DNA): TGTGCCAGCAGTGACAGGCTAGCGGGAGGGCCCGCCTACAATGAGCAGTTCTTC.

This clone was recorded once. V gene TRBV6-1 combines with J gene TRBJ1-4, with D possibly TRBD1 on 6 matching bases. Germline V gene data show CDR1 as MNHNS and CDR2 as SASEGT. Trimming removed 1 base from V and 8 bases from J, with 14 bases in between. CDR3 length: 15 amino acids. CDR3 protein: CASSEVDTGSEKLFF. In DNA form, the CDR3 reads TGTGCCAGCAGTGAAGTGGATACAGGGAGCGAAAAACTGTTTTTT.

This chain links TRBV27 with TRBJ1-6, with 8 bases aligning to TRBD1. Germline CDR1 is MNHEY and CDR2 is SMNVEV (reference sequence). The CDR3 consists of 15 residues. The V segment lost 7 bases and the J segment 7 bases; nucleotides outside the gene matches: 9. CDR3 residues: CASTLDRVKNSPLHF. As DNA, the CDR3 is TGTGCCAGCACCCTGGACAGGGTTAAAAATTCACCCCTCCACTTT.

The rearrangement joins TRBV19 to TRBJ1-2; no firm D call. Germline loops: CDR1 LNHDA, CDR2 SQIVND (reference sequence). This CDR3 has 17 amino acids. V lost 6 bases, J lost 8 bases, and 28 bases lay in between. The DNA for the CDR3 is TGTGCCAGTAGAAGCTGGGGAGCAGGAGGGCGTAGTCTAGGCTACACCTTC. Protein: CASRSWGAGGRSLGYTF.

On this clone: One end of the junction fails to match germline, which may point to a read error. The rearrangement uses TRBV19 and TRBJ1-2; 10 positions match TRBD1. Germline loops: CDR1 LNHDA, CDR2 SQIVND (reference sequence). The CDR3 runs 14 residues. CDR3 nucleotide sequence: TGTGCCAGTAGTATAGCGACAGGGGGCACTCAAACGAACTTC. This sequence encodes CASSIATGGTQTNF.

This clone was seen a single time. The gene calls are TRBV7-9 and TRBJ1-1; tentatively, D is TRBD1 (5 bases). Between the trimmed V and J ends, which lost 5 bases and 10 bases, there was a span of 14 bases. Germline V lookup: CDR1 SEHNR, CDR2 FQNEAQ (reference sequence). The CDR3 covers 12 residues. The CDR3 nucleotides are TGTGCCAGCAGCCAGACCGGGACTAGAGCTTTCTTT. Its translation is CASSQTGTRAFF.

The J gene is TRBJ2-7, the V gene TRBV6-6; TRBD2 matches at 11 bases. The CDR3 is 14 residues long. The ends lost 4 bases at V and 2 bases at J; junction bases unmatched: 1. Germline values: CDR1 MNHNY, CDR2 SVGAGI (reference sequence). The chain's CDR3 is CASSSSGGTYEQYF. CDR3 nucleotide sequence: TGTGCCAGCAGTTCTAGCGGGGGGACCTACGAGCAGTACTTC.

The V and J genes are TRBV7-6 and TRBJ2-2, with 8 nucleotides matching TRBD2. CDR1 and CDR2 from the germline V gene are SGHVS and FNYEAQ. The CDR3 sequence is 13 residues long. V shed 5 bases and J 7 bases; nucleotides not matched to a gene: 3. CDR3 sequence reads: CASSQRGGGELFF. The CDR3 nucleotides are TGTGCCAGCAGCCAACGGGGGGGCGGGGAGCTGTTTTTT.

This clone has just a few counts. The V and J genes are TRBV30 and TRBJ2-1, with D possibly matching TRBD2 (5 bases). Germline CDR1 reads GTSNPN; CDR2 reads SVGIG (reference sequence). Trimming removed 3 bases from V and 6 bases from J, with 18 bases in between. This CDR3 region has 15 residues. Here the CDR3 DNA reads TGTGCCTGGAGCAAAGCCCGGATAGCGTCCAATGAGCAGTTCTTC. Translation gives CAWSKARIASNEQFF.

The chain has TRBV6-2 or TRBV6-3 and TRBJ1-1; 7 bases align to TRBD1. This CDR3 contains 16 residues. Per the germline V gene, CDR1 is MNHEY and CDR2 is SVGEGT. After removal of 0 bases from V and 8 bases from J, the junction contained 12 bases not matched to a gene. The CDR3 nucleotides read TGTGCCAGCAGTTACTCGGCACAGGGGAGACTTCTCGAAGCTTTCTTT. The encoded protein is CASSYSAQGRLLEAFF.

The V and J genes are TRBV14 and TRBJ1-4; D gene uncertain. The V and J ends lost 3 bases and 6 bases respectively, with 8 bases between them. The CDR3 contains 13 residues. Germline V gene lookup returns CDR1 SGHDN and CDR2 FVKESK. CDR3 amino acids: CASSHLFHEKLFF. The DNA of the CDR3 is TGTGCCAGCAGCCACTTGTTCCATGAAAAACTGTTTTTT. The variable domain in full, completed from reference TRBV14 and TRBJ1-4, reads EAGVTQFPSHSVIEKGQTVTLRCDPISGHDNLYWYRRVMGKEIKFLLHFVKESKQDESGMPNNRFLAERTGGTYSTLKVQPAELEDSGVYFCASSHLFHEKLFFGSGTQLSVL.

The gene calls are TRBV7-2 and TRBJ2-1, with 9 bases matching TRBD2. Germline V gives CDR1 SGHTA, CDR2 FQGNSA. V lost 3 bases and J lost 7; bases outside the gene matches: 7. This CDR3 comprises 15 residues. This CDR3 is CASSFGGLAGNEQFF. The CDR3 nucleotides are TGTGCCAGCAGCTTTGGTGGGCTAGCGGGGAATGAGCAGTTCTTC.

This chain links TRBV7-9 with TRBJ1-1; D uncertain. The CDR3 covers 14 residues. The germline V gene has CDR1 SEHNR and CDR2 FQNEAQ (reference sequence). V was pared by 6 bases and J by 0 bases, with 11 bases between. Written as DNA, the CDR3 is TGTGCCAGCAGTTTCGGGGAGATGAACACTGAAGCTTTCTTT. Its translation: CASSFGEMNTEAFF.

This chain links TRBV11-2 with TRBJ2-2; TRBD1 matches 10 bases. Unmatched junction bases numbered 5, after V lost 4 bases and J lost 6 bases. Germline-derived CDR1 and CDR2 are SGHAT and FQNNGV. The CDR3 is 15 residues long. CDR3 bases: TGTGCCAGCAGCTCGACAGGGGGCATCGCCGGGGAGCTGTTTTTT. Protein product: CASSSTGGIAGELFF.

V and J are TRBV6-1 and TRBJ2-5, with 7 bases lining up with TRBD1. The CDR3 covers 15 residues. Germline-derived CDR1 and CDR2 are MNHNS and SASEGT. Unmatched junction bases numbered 8, after V lost 2 bases and J lost 5 bases. CDR3 nucleotides: TGTGCCAGCAGTGAACATACAGGGGTTGGGGAGACCCAGTACTTC. This codes for CASSEHTGVGETQYF.

This clone was detected a few times. The V call is TRBV6-5, the J call TRBJ1-3; no clear D. The germline CDR1 and CDR2 sequences are MNHEY and SVGAGI. This CDR3 has 16 residues. Trimming shortened V by 2 bases and J by 0 bases, and 11 bases separated the two germline ends. CDR3 coding DNA: TGTGCCAGCAGTTACGGTCCGGGGAGCTCTGGAAACACCATATATTTT. Residues: CASSYGPGSSGNTIYF.

The gene calls are TRBV20-1 and TRBJ2-1; D is unresolved. The germline V and J ends were trimmed by 1 base and 8 bases, with 6 bases remaining between them. There are 11 residues in the CDR3. The germline gives CDR1 DFQATT, CDR2 SNEGSKA (reference sequence). The CDR3 region is CSARGPDEQFF. In DNA form, the CDR3 reads TGCAGTGCTAGAGGTCCAGATGAGCAGTTCTTC.

The CDR3 DNA reads as TGTGCCAGCAGGCCTGGTAGCGACGGGACCCAGTACTTC. As protein: CASRPGSDGTQYF. The rearrangement joins TRBV6-6 to TRBJ2-5; D perhaps matches TRBD2 (5 bases). CDR1 is MNHNY and CDR2 is SVGAGI in the germline V gene (reference sequence). The V gene lost 6 bases and the J gene lost 7 bases, with 15 bases spanning the gap. There are 13 residues in the CDR3.

The chain is built from TRBV7-6 and TRBJ2-5; D is perhaps TRBD2 (5 bases). The CDR3 extends over 11 amino acids. Trimming cost V 5 bases and J 5 bases, with 6 bases left between them. Germline CDR1 and CDR2: SGHVS and FNYEAQ. CDR3 in DNA: TGTGCCAGCAGCAGGACTGAGACCCAGTACTTC. It is translated as CASSRTETQYF.

The V call is TRBV24-1, the J call TRBJ1-5; the D gene is possibly TRBD1 (5 bases). The ends were cut back, 3 bases at V and 3 bases at J, with 14 bases in the middle. The CDR3 sequence is 16 residues long. Germline CDR1 and CDR2: KGHDR and SFDVKD. The CDR3 DNA reads as TGTGCCACCAGTGATGGAGACAGAAGGTCCAATCAGCCCCAGCATTTT. Translated, it gives CATSDGDRRSNQPQHF.

The rearrangement uses TRBV9 and TRBJ2-7; 10 bases match TRBD1. CDR3 length: 14 amino acids. Trimming took 4 bases from V and 5 from J; bases not matched to a gene: 6. Germline CDR1 is SGDLS and CDR2 is YYNGEE. CDR3 bases: TGTGCCAGCAGCATCGCCGGGACAGGGGACGAGCAGTACTTC. Its translation: CASSIAGTGDEQYF.

Only one count was recorded for this clone. The genes are TRBV5-1 and TRBJ2-7; 7 nucleotides agree with TRBD2. This CDR3 has 16 residues. In germline, CDR1 is SGHRS, CDR2 YFSETQ. Trimming at V came to 5 bases and at J to 5 bases, leaving 16 bases not matched to a gene. The DNA of the CDR3 is TGCGCCAGCAGTAAGGATGGCGGGAGCTCCTTTGACGAGCAGTACTTC. This translates into CASSKDGGSSFDEQYF.

The DNA of the CDR3 is TGTGCCAGCAGCTTATCGTCCTCCCGAGATACGCAGTATTTT. It yields the protein CASSLSSSRDTQYF. This chain connects TRBV7-2 to TRBJ2-3; D unclear. The V gene's germline CDR1 is SGHTA and CDR2 FQGNSA. V lost 2 bases and J 5 bases, leaving 11 bases between the germline ends. CDR3 length equals 14 residues.

This clone was seen a single time. The chain joins TRBV4-3 to TRBJ1-3, with D unclear. Germline CDR1 and CDR2: LGHNA and YSLEER. This CDR3 has 14 residues. Trimming stripped 2 bases from V and 1 base from J, with 6 bases between. CDR3 bases: TGCGCCAGCAGCCAAAGCGGGTCTGGAAACACCATATATTTT. Protein sequence: CASSQSGSGNTIYF.

V gene TRBV9 combines with J gene TRBJ1-6; no clear D. The germline V and J ends were trimmed by 2 bases and 7 bases, with 4 bases remaining between them. This CDR3 spans 12 amino acids. Germline V gene data show CDR1 as SGDLS and CDR2 as YYNGEE. The CDR3 nucleotides are TGTGCCAGCAGCGTCCTGAATTCACCCCTCCACTTT. Residues: CASSVLNSPLHF. Full variable domain (missing parts from reference TRBV9 and TRBJ1-6): DSGVTQTPKHLITATGQRVTLRCSPRSGDLSVYWYQQSLDQGLQFLIQYYNGEERAKGNILERFSAQQFPDLHSELNLSSLELGDSALYFCASSVLNSPLHFGNGTRLTVT.

This chain uses TRBV11-2 with TRBJ1-6; 8 bases line up with TRBD1. CDR3 size: 17 residues. The germline CDR1 and CDR2 sequences are SGHAT and FQNNGV. The V and J ends lost 4 bases and 1 base, in that order; junction bases with no gene match: 6. CDR3 region: CASSSGQGWSYNSPLHF. As DNA, the CDR3 is TGTGCCAGCAGCTCTGGACAGGGATGGTCCTATAATTCACCCCTCCACTTT. Filled out from reference TRBV11-2 and TRBJ1-6, the complete variable domain reads EAGVAQSPRYKIIEKRQSVAFWCNPISGHATLYWYQQILGQGPKLLIQFQNNGVVDDSQLPKDRFSAERLKGVDSTLKIQPAKLEDSAVYLCASSSGQGWSYNSPLHFGNGTRLTVT.